This T cell receptor beta chain was recovered during a study of PD-L1 blockade in urothelial cancer. The table came from immunoSEQ multiplex PCR; TCRdb's copy has only in-frame clones and leaves some out. This sample has about 36,000 clones, with more than 75% found just once. Time point defined: peripheral blood 6 weeks after treatment start. The ends lost 2 bases at V and 7 bases at J; junction bases unmatched: 8. The CDR3 extends over 15 amino acids. Germline V lookup: CDR1 SNHLY, CDR2 FYNNEI. This clone was counted between two and nine times. The V and J genes are TRBV2 and TRBJ2-4, with TRBD2 matching 7 bases. This TCR came from a man aged 40-49 years with urothelial cancer. The sample consisted of PBMCs, taken around atezolizumab (anti-PD-L1) treatment. The CDR3 nucleotides read TGTGCCAGCAGTGAACCCCCCGCGGGAGCGAACATTCAGTACTTC. Translated, it gives CASSEPPAGANIQYF.